The 21 T cell receptor beta chains below come from one sample, sequenced in a study of T cell responses to AZD1222 COVID-19 vaccine. The data were produced by immunoSEQ multiplex PCR, yet TCRdb's version contains in-frame clones alone and is incomplete. The sample includes 120,000 to 150,000 clones, over 85% of them seen just once. This specimen consisted of peripheral blood, obtained on day 0 of MenACWY control vaccination. The receptors were gathered from an adult in good health.

This chain connects TRBV19 to TRBJ2-2; D is perhaps TRBD1 (5 bases). Trimming pared 4 bases from V and 4 bases from J, leaving 7 bases between. CDR1 is LNHDA and CDR2 is SQIVND in the germline V gene (reference sequence). This CDR3 spans 13 amino acids. The CDR3 nucleotides read TGTGCCAGTAGTAACCAGGGCACCGGGGAGCTGTTTTTT. Translation: CASSNQGTGELFF.

The V gene is TRBV18, the J gene TRBJ1-1; D remains unclear. V was trimmed by 2 bases and J by 5 bases, leaving 9 bases between them. This CDR3 is 13 amino acids long. CDR1 and CDR2 (germline): KGHSH, LQKENI. The DNA for the CDR3 is TGTGCCAGCTCACCATTCGAACAAACTGAAGCTTTCTTT. It yields the protein CASSPFEQTEAFF.

The rearrangement links TRBV25-1 to TRBJ1-3; D perhaps matches TRBD1 (5 bases). Between the trimmed V and J ends, which lost 2 bases and 3 bases, there was a span of 11 bases. This CDR3 is 15 amino acids long. CDR1 MGHDK and CDR2 SYGVNS come from the germline V gene. CDR3 protein: CASSETGTVGNTIYF. The CDR3 DNA sequence: TGTGCCAGCAGTGAAACCGGGACGGTTGGAAACACCATATATTTT.

This clone came up once. DNA for the CDR3: TGTGCCAGCGGCGGGGGCGAAGGGGACAATCAGCCCCAGCATTTT. It specifies CASGGGEGDNQPQHF. The chain uses TRBV28 and TRBJ1-5; perhaps TRBD1 as D (6 bases). V shed 8 bases and J shed 3 bases, with 17 bases lying between them. Germline V CDR1 and CDR2: MDHEN, SYDVKM. This CDR3 is 15 amino acids long.

The chain employs TRBV9 and TRBJ2-7, with D unclear. The CDR3 is 14 residues long. The V gene lost 4 bases and the J gene lost 3 bases, with 14 bases spanning the gap. Germline-derived CDR1 and CDR2 are SGDLS and YYNGEE. The CDR3 loop is CASSHDLSGYEQYF. The CDR3 DNA reads as TGTGCCAGCAGCCACGATCTGTCCGGCTACGAGCAGTACTTC.

The genes are TRBV2 and TRBJ2-2, with 12 positions matching TRBD2. The V gene end was trimmed by 6 bases and the J gene end by 3 bases; junction bases not matched to a gene: 5. Germline values: CDR1 SNHLY, CDR2 FYNNEI. There are 16 residues in the CDR3. CDR3 sequence: CASRALAGGYTGELFF. As DNA, the CDR3 is TGTGCCAGCAGAGCTCTAGCGGGGGGGTACACCGGGGAGCTGTTTTTT.

V usage is TRBV5-4 and J usage is TRBJ1-4; 7 positions agree with TRBD1. CDR3 length equals 17 residues. V dropped 4 bases and J dropped 0; count of bases not matched to a gene: 9. Germline loops: CDR1 SGHNT, CDR2 YYREEE (reference sequence). CDR3 coding DNA: TGTGCCAGCAGCGGGGCGTCAGGGGGTTCAACTAATGAAAAACTGTTTTTT. Translated: CASSGASGGSTNEKLFF.

The rearrangement links TRBV5-6 to TRBJ1-6; the D is unclear. The length of the CDR3 is 14 residues. The germline gives CDR1 SGHDT, CDR2 YYEEEE. V was shortened by 4 bases and J by 5 bases, with 10 bases between the two germline ends. CDR3 sequence reads: CASSTGRDNSPLHF. The CDR3 DNA reads TGTGCCAGCAGCACCGGACGGGATAATTCACCCCTCCACTTT.

The chain recombines TRBV18 with TRBJ2-5; 11 nucleotides agree with TRBD2. V shed 5 bases and J 3 bases; nucleotides not matched to a gene: 2. Germline assignment: CDR1 KGHSH and CDR2 LQKENI. This CDR3 is 14 amino acids long. Here the CDR3 DNA reads TGTGCCAGCTCAGAACTAGCGGGAGAAGAGACCCAGTACTTC. Amino acids: CASSELAGEETQYF.

V usage is TRBV5-6 and J usage is TRBJ1-2; a possible D gene is TRBD1 (5 bases). Germline lookup yields CDR1 SGHDT and CDR2 YYEEEE. Deletions cut 5 bases from V and 8 bases from J, with 16 bases between. The CDR3 consists of 13 residues. CDR3 coding DNA: TGTGCCAGCAGTCTCGGGACCGCTTTGGGCTACACCTTC. Translation gives CASSLGTALGYTF.

This chain connects TRBV6-5 to TRBJ1-4; a possible D gene is TRBD1 (6 bases). The V gene's germline CDR1 is MNHEY and CDR2 SVGAGI. V lost 7 bases, J lost 6 bases, and 18 bases lay in between. The CDR3 runs 15 residues. The CDR3 DNA reads TGTGCCAGCACTTCCGGTGGGGGGCGGTATGAAAAACTGTTTTTT. Protein: CASTSGGGRYEKLFF.

The rearrangement links TRBV3-1 (or the pseudogene TRBV3-2) to TRBJ2-1, with TRBD2 as a possible D gene (6 bases). This CDR3 spans 14 amino acids. V was pared by 2 bases and J by 6 bases, with 11 bases between. Germline CDR1 is LGHDT and CDR2 is YNNKEL (reference sequence). CDR3 in DNA: TGTGCCAGCAGCCAACGGGAGAGGGGCAATGAGCAGTTCTTC. This translates into CASSQRERGNEQFF.

This chain connects TRBV3-1 (or the pseudogene TRBV3-2) to TRBJ1-5; the D is unclear. Deletions cut 6 bases from V and 2 bases from J, with 14 bases between. From germline, CDR1 is LGHDT and CDR2 YNNKEL (reference sequence). The CDR3 is 15 residues long. CDR3 region: CASSSTLSGNQPQHF. The CDR3 bases are TGTGCCAGCAGTTCCACTCTCAGCGGCAATCAGCCCCAGCATTTT.

The chain carries TRBV12-3 or TRBV12-4 and TRBJ1-2; tentative D call: TRBD1 (5 bases). The V and J ends lost 3 bases and 5 bases respectively, with 10 bases between them. CDR3 length: 13 amino acids. The CDR3 DNA reads as TGTGCCAGCAGTTTGGGGGGAGGTTATGGCTACACCTTC. It yields the protein CASSLGGGYGYTF.

The V gene is TRBV30, the J gene TRBJ1-1; D is uncertain. Germline CDR1 is GTSNPN and CDR2 is SVGIG (reference sequence). V was trimmed by 3 bases and J by 5 bases, leaving 4 bases between them. This CDR3 comprises 10 residues. Here the CDR3 reads CAWSQTEAFF. The CDR3 bases are TGTGCCTGGAGCCAGACTGAAGCTTTCTTT.

The chain combines TRBV3-1 (or the pseudogene TRBV3-2) with TRBJ2-3; maybe TRBD1 (5 bases). V shed 8 bases and J shed 1 base, with 10 bases lying between them. The CDR3 has 13 residues. The germline V gene has CDR1 LGHDT and CDR2 YNNKEL (reference sequence). In nucleotides, the CDR3 is TGTGCCAGCGGGGTACAGGGCACAGATACGCAGTATTTT. Residues: CASGVQGTDTQYF.

The chain recombines TRBV19 with TRBJ1-1; D gene uncertain. V dropped 6 bases and J dropped 3 bases, with 11 bases sitting between them. CDR1 and CDR2 from the germline V gene are LNHDA and SQIVND (reference sequence). This CDR3 is 13 amino acids long. CDR3 DNA sequence: TGTGCCAGTAGGATGGCCGGGCACACTGAAGCTTTCTTT. This gives the protein CASRMAGHTEAFF.

The CDR3 here is CASSVGQAPYEQYF. DNA for the CDR3: TGTGCCAGCAGCGTAGGACAAGCCCCTTACGAGCAGTACTTC. The V gene is TRBV9, the J gene TRBJ2-7; D is ambiguous. The V end was cut by 0 bases, the J end by 4 bases, with 11 bases between. The CDR3 loop spans 14 amino acids. The germline V gene has CDR1 SGDLS and CDR2 YYNGEE.

The chain carries TRBV2 and TRBJ2-1; D perhaps matches TRBD2 (5 bases). CDR3 size: 13 residues. With 5 bases removed from V and 4 bases from J, the gap between germline ends came to 9 bases. The V gene's germline CDR1 is SNHLY and CDR2 FYNNEI. The CDR3 nucleotides read TGTGCCAGCAGTTTCACTAGGTACAATGAGCAGTTCTTC. Protein: CASSFTRYNEQFF.

V and J are TRBV18 and TRBJ2-6, with D possibly matching TRBD2 (6 bases). There are 17 residues in the CDR3. Trimming removed 0 bases at V and 1 base at J, with 10 bases between. Looked up from germline, CDR1 is KGHSH and CDR2 is LQKENI. The CDR3 loop is CASSPPVRGSGANVLTF. The CDR3 nucleotides read TGTGCCAGCTCACCACCGGTGCGGGGATCTGGGGCCAACGTCCTGACTTTC.

The rearrangement links TRBV10-3 to TRBJ1-5; D is uncertain. This CDR3 contains 16 residues. With 4 bases removed from V and 2 bases from J, the gap between germline ends came to 15 bases. Looked up from germline, CDR1 is ENHRY and CDR2 is SYGVKD. The CDR3 DNA sequence: TGTGCCATCAGTGTACATCCCATGAGCGGCAATCAGCCCCAGCATTTT. Translated, it gives CAISVHPMSGNQPQHF.